Presented here are 13 T cell receptor beta chains from one specimen sequenced in a study of radiation and T cells in renal cell carcinoma. The treatment was: 15 Gy SBRT to primary tumor, nephrectomy 4 weeks later. Some clones are missing from TCRdb's copy, which holds only in-frame ones; the method was immunoSEQ multiplex PCR. Of under 20,000 clones detected, 55% to 65% appear once; the ten largest clones hold 12%. The sample in question was tumor tissue, obtained from a patient whose treatment included radiotherapy and nephrectomy. These receptors were collected from a woman aged 65 to 85 with renal cell carcinoma.

The chain links TRBV5-8 to TRBJ1-4; no clear D gene. This CDR3 contains 16 residues. CDR1 is SGHTS and CDR2 is YDEGEE in the germline V gene. V was pared by 0 bases and J by 0 bases, with 9 bases between. This CDR3 reads CASSLGQTATNEKLFF. The CDR3 nucleotides read TGTGCCAGCAGCTTGGGGCAGACTGCAACTAATGAAAAACTGTTTTTT.

This chain uses TRBV11-2 with TRBJ2-2; 7 bases agree with TRBD1. The CDR3 length is 14 residues. J lost 4 bases, V lost 6 bases, and 5 bases had no gene match. Per germline, CDR1 SGHAT and CDR2 FQNNGV. DNA of the CDR3: TGTGCCAGCAGGCCTCCAGGGGGCACCGGGGAGCTGTTTTTT. Encoded protein: CASRPPGGTGELFF.

The rearrangement links TRBV7-2 to TRBJ1-2; 12 nucleotides line up with TRBD1. Germline loops: CDR1 SGHTA, CDR2 FQGNSA. The CDR3 runs to 17 residues. V lost 1 base, J lost 4 bases, and 7 bases stayed unmatched. Written as DNA, the CDR3 is TGTGCCAGCAGCTTAGGGGTGGGACAGGGGGCGAGCTATGGCTACACCTTC. This codes for CASSLGVGQGASYGYTF.

This clone was picked up one time. The rearrangement uses TRBV9 and TRBJ2-1, with TRBD1 matching 7 bases. The germline V gene encodes CDR1 SGDLS and CDR2 YYNGEE. This CDR3 region has 13 residues. V trimming: 4 bases; J trimming: 9 bases; junction bases outside the gene matches: 7. As DNA, the CDR3 is TGTGCCAGCAGCATCTCGACAGGGAGTGAGCAGTTCTTC. Translating gives CASSISTGSEQFF.

The chain links TRBV30 to TRBJ1-2; D remains ambiguous. Germline-derived CDR1 and CDR2 are GTSNPN and SVGIG (reference sequence). This CDR3 is 14 amino acids long. V gave up 2 bases and J gave up 4 bases, with 14 bases separating them. The CDR3 DNA reads TGTGCCTGGAGTCTACTTTCAGCCGGCTATGGCTACACCTTC. Its protein product is CAWSLLSAGYGYTF.

The chain carries TRBV11-1 and TRBJ1-6, with unresolved D. From germline, CDR1 is SGHAT and CDR2 FQDESV (reference sequence). V was clipped by 5 bases and J by 9 bases, with 14 bases between them. The CDR3 is 14 amino acids. The CDR3 DNA reads TGTGCCAGCAGCCTATCCAGTGTGGGTTCACCCCTCCACTTT. It specifies CASSLSSVGSPLHF.

This chain connects TRBV7-2 to TRBJ2-1, with TRBD2 matching over 11 bases. The germline V gene has CDR1 SGHTA and CDR2 FQGNSA. CDR3 size: 15 residues. The J segment lost 6 bases and the V segment lost 3 bases, leaving 4 bases of the junction unmatched. This chain's CDR3 is CASSLVGTSGNEQFF. CDR3 nucleotides: TGTGCCAGCAGCTTGGTGGGGACTAGCGGCAATGAGCAGTTCTTC.

The gene calls are TRBV7-2 and TRBJ2-3; D is perhaps TRBD1 (5 bases). This CDR3 is built from 14 residues. Trimming removed 1 base at V and 4 bases at J, with 9 bases between. The germline V gene encodes CDR1 SGHTA and CDR2 FQGNSA. As DNA, the CDR3 is TGTGCCAGCAGCTTAGAGGGGTACGCAGATACGCAGTATTTT. Its translation: CASSLEGYADTQYF. Full variable domain (remainder filled in from reference TRBV7-2 and TRBJ2-3): GAGVSQSPSNKVTEKGKDVELRCDPISGHTALYWYRQSLGQGLEFLIYFQGNSAPDKSGLPSDRFSAERTGGSVSTLTIQRTQQEDSAVYLCASSLEGYADTQYFGPGTRLTVL.

There are a few counts of this clone. J is TRBJ1-5 and V is TRBV9, with D maybe TRBD1 (6 bases). Per germline, CDR1 SGDLS and CDR2 YYNGEE. CDR3 size: 15 residues. The ends were cut back, 0 bases at V and 3 bases at J, with 10 bases in the middle. Here the CDR3 reads CASSVAGQTNQPQHF. The CDR3 DNA follows: TGTGCCAGCAGCGTAGCCGGACAGACCAATCAGCCCCAGCATTTT.

The chain carries TRBV6-4 and TRBJ1-1, with TRBD1 as a possible D gene (6 bases). This CDR3 is 15 amino acids long. V gave up 6 bases and J gave up 3 bases, with 17 bases separating them. Germline V gene lookup returns CDR1 MRHNA and CDR2 SNTAGT. DNA of the CDR3: TGTGCCAGCAGCCATTTAGGGGGGAGCGACACTGAAGCTTTCTTT. It specifies CASSHLGGSDTEAFF.

The count of this clone is one. The chain couples TRBV29-1 to TRBJ1-2, with 7 positions matching TRBD1. The V and J ends lost 7 bases and 2 bases, in that order; junction bases with no gene match: 4. Per the germline V gene, CDR1 is SQVTM and CDR2 is ANQGSEA. This CDR3 has 12 amino acids. CDR3 sequence (DNA): TGCAGCGGGAAGGGACAGAACTATGGCTACACCTTC. Its translation is CSGKGQNYGYTF.

This clone was seen more than once but under ten times. The chain is built from TRBV7-3 and TRBJ1-1, with 7 bases aligning to TRBD1. Losses at the gene ends were 2 bases for V and 1 base for J; bases not matched to a gene: 4. Germline CDR1 is SGHTA and CDR2 is FQGTGA. CDR3 length: 15 amino acids. CDR3 sequence reads: CASSLYRGTNTEAFF. The DNA for the CDR3 is TGTGCCAGCAGCTTATACAGGGGTACGAACACTGAAGCTTTCTTT.

This chain links TRBV5-6 with TRBJ1-2; D is unresolved. This CDR3 is 13 amino acids long. Trimming took off 1 base at V and 4 bases at J, with 8 bases between the two ends. Germline V CDR1 and CDR2: SGHDT, YYEEEE. The CDR3 loop reads CASSLPGFYGYTF. In DNA form, the CDR3 reads TGTGCCAGCAGCTTGCCCGGCTTCTATGGCTACACCTTC.